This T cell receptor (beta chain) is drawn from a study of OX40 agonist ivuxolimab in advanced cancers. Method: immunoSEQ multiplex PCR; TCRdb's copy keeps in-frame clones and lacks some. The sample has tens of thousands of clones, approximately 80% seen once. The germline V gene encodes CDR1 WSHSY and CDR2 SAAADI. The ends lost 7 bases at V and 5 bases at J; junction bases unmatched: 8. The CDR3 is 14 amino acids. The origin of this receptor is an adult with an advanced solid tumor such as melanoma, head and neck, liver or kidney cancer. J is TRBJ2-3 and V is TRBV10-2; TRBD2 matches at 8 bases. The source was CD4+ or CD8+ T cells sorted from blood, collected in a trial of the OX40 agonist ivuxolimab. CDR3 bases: TGCGCCAGCAATCACGGGGGGGCCGGAGATACGCAGTATTTT. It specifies CASNHGGAGDTQYF.